This T cell receptor (beta chain) derives from a study of human T cells and chemical hapten exposure. About the research overall: Small pooled library volume differences mainly caused per-sample TCR yield variation.

With regard to this clonotype: Its antigen is not known.

Overall study results and limits: TCRs exceeding a frequency of 1 in 1000 stayed unchanged under DPC sensitization.

The CDR3 consists of 13 residues. V lost 0 bases and J 4 bases, leaving 6 bases between the germline ends. Looked up from germline, CDR1 is LGHNA and CDR2 is YSLEER. Individual cDNA molecules each carried unique molecular identifiers attached by the library. From the RACE reads, TCRdb called clonotypes with MiXCR, one entry per CDR3 protein. Found here are just over 70,000 distinct CDR3 sequences, over 8.5% of them singletons; the top ten hold 1.4%. Time point here: patch test 3, about 24 weeks after DPC sensitization. Treatment of the sample: therapeutic diphenylcyclopropenone sensitization with weekly scalp DPC. The study enrolled 18 to 70-year-old alopecia patients suitable for DPC.

The rearrangement joins TRBV4-3 to TRBJ1-1; D gene unclear. This receptor was obtained from a woman aged 50 to 60 with alopecia areata. Some clones in this sample may be carry-over from other donors' samples. The sample was whole blood, taken in connection with sensitization to the hapten diphenylcyclopropenone (DPC). The CDR3 bases are TGCGCCAGCAGCCAAGACAATCCCACTGAAGCTTTCTTT. Translation: CASSQDNPTEAFF.